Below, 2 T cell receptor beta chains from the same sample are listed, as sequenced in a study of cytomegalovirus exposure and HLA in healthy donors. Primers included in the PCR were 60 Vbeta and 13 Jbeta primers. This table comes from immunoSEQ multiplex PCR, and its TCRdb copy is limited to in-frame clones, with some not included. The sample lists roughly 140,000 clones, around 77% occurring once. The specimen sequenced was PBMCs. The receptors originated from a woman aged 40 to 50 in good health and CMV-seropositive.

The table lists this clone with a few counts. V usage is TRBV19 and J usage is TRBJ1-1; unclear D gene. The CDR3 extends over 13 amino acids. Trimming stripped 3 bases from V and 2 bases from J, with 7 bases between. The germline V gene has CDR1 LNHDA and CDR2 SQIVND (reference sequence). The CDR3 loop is CASSIGVNTEAFF. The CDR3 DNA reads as TGTGCCAGTAGTATCGGGGTAAACACTGAAGCTTTCTTT. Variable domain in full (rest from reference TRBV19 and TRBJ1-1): DGGITQSPKYLFRKEGQNVTLSCEQNLNHDAMYWYRQDPGQGLRLIYYSQIVNDFQKGDIAEGYSVSREKKESFPLTVTSAQKNPTAFYLCASSIGVNTEAFFGQGTRLTVV.

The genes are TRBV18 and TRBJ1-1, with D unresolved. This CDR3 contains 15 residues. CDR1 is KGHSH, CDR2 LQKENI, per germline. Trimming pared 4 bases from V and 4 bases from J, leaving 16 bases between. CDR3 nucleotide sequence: TGTGCCAGCTCACTTAACCCCGGTAGAATCACTGAAGCTTTCTTT. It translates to CASSLNPGRITEAFF.